Listed below are T cell receptor beta chains from one sample, sequenced in a study of T cell changes during pregnancy in multiple sclerosis. Assay: immunoSEQ multiplex PCR; the TCRdb copy retains only in-frame clones and omits some. The sample lists 65,000 to 85,000 clones, roughly nine tenths seen once, with more than 8% in the top ten. The material sequenced was peripheral blood, taken after pregnancy. The receptor set was obtained from a female donor in good health, enrolled as a control in a pregnancy study. Both conserved end residues are trimmed from each CDR3. Each record gives: V gene, J gene, CDR3 protein.

TRBV6-5,TRBJ2-7,ASSYQGSNEQY
TRBV29-1,TRBJ1-2,SVLGADRPPYGYT
TRBV4-1,TRBJ1-5,ASSQEGTGVAPQH
TRBV12-5,TRBJ2-2,ASGPGLATIRGTGELF
TRBV30,TRBJ1-2,AWAKVGLGGYT
TRBV9,TRBJ2-2,ASSVALAGVTGELF
TRBV27,TRBJ1-2,ASSPGGGREGVRHGYT
TRBV7-9,TRBJ2-3,ASIPPGLAGDTQY
TRBV5-1,TRBJ2-1,ASSRDSSYNEQF
TRBV6-5,TRBJ2-5,ASSYEGLAQETQY
TRBV18,TRBJ1-1,ASSDNRDTEAF
TRBV5-5,TRBJ2-5,ASSLAGRQETQY
TRBV6-5,TRBJ2-7,ASSYKGAGTYEQY
TRBV5-4,TRBJ2-7,ASSTAGYEQY
TRBV5-1,TRBJ2-2,ASSPWGQVLIQKGTGELF
TRBV6-5,TRBJ2-3,ASSYGLPPADTQY
TRBV7-8,TRBJ2-2,ASSPGTSRDTGELF
TRBV4-3,TRBJ1-2,ASSQESTAGWGYT
TRBV9,TRBJ2-7,ASSARDGFSYEQY
TRBV2,TRBJ2-4,ASSDRGTGNIQY
TRBV4-2,TRBJ1-6,ASSFGANSPLH
TRBV29-1,TRBJ1-2,SGGTGGVNYGYT
TRBV4-3,TRBJ1-2,ASSQDSAGGNYGYT
TRBV6-5,TRBJ2-5,ASSYTAGLETQY
TRBV20-1,TRBJ1-2,SAPDRYGYT
TRBV5-6,TRBJ1-4,ASSLILGTGNEKLF
TRBV6-1,TRBJ1-1,ASSDSLNTEAF
TRBV19,TRBJ1-1,ASSSRGGTEAF
TRBV29-1,TRBJ1-2,SVDRQGHGYT
TRBV7-6,TRBJ2-7,ASSSRRQGEYEQY
TRBV6-1,TRBJ1-5,ASTQQGAGNQPQH
TRBV11-2,TRBJ1-4,ASSWTGEDEKLF
TRBV4-1,TRBJ2-4,ASSQDPPRQGARNIQY
TRBV5-1,TRBJ1-6,ASRSTGGVSPLH
TRBV4-1,TRBJ1-4,ASSLQGSNEKLF
TRBV25-1,TRBJ2-2,ASSELRGELF
TRBV11-1,TRBJ2-7,ASSLPAGGSGSTYEQY
TRBV6-1,TRBJ2-7,ASSEWEGRVR
TRBV27,TRBJ2-7,ASTPRGSSYEQY
TRBV21-1,TRBJ2-5,ASSKCVGTGGIETQY
TRBV5-1,TRBJ2-3,ASSSGDRSTDTQY
TRBV29-1,TRBJ1-5,SVADSNQPQH
TRBV6-8,TRBJ2-7,ASSYDRGSYEQY
TRBV27,TRBJ1-5,ASSPGQGLRNQPQH
TRBV5-1,TRBJ2-7,ASSPGGAGSSYEQY
TRBV7-9,TRBJ1-4,ASSPSQAEGGEKLF
TRBV30,TRBJ2-2,AWSVGGPGELF
TRBV18,TRBJ1-1,ASSPANGDTEAF
TRBV2,TRBJ1-2,ASSDPRTASSYT
TRBV29-1,TRBJ2-1,SVVQGPGSYNEQF
TRBV7-9,TRBJ2-7,ASSRTGGDYEQY
TRBV30,TRBJ1-1,AWTPPGLGSEAF
TRBV4-2,TRBJ2-5,ASSQEARQAHETQY